One sample yielded the 3 T cell receptor beta chains listed below, sequenced in a study of T cells after yellow fever vaccination. TCRdb re-called the 5' RACE reads through MiXCR, storing one row per CDR3 protein. The sample contains tens of thousands of distinct CDR3 sequences, 4% to 6% of which appear only once. The material was PBMCs, either bulk or a sorted T-cell subset (CD4+, CD8+, memory, or dextramer-sorted; not recorded which), obtained roughly seven weeks after the first yellow fever vaccination. The receptors originated from a man aged 18 to 30 who received the YFV17D yellow fever vaccine.

This clonotype was observed a handful of times. V is TRBV30 and J is TRBJ2-5, with 11 bases fitting TRBD2. V shed 2 bases and J 1 base; nucleotides not matched to a gene: 3. The CDR3 loop spans 15 amino acids. Germline values: CDR1 GTSNPN, CDR2 SVGIG (reference sequence). The CDR3 nucleotides are TGTGCCTGGAGTTCGACTAGCGGGGTCCAAGAGACCCAGTACTTC. Its protein product is CAWSSTSGVQETQYF.

As concerns this clonotype: This could be a read error, since a much larger clone is one nucleotide away. This sequence joins TRBV7-2 and TRBJ2-3; TRBD2 might be the D (7 bases). This CDR3 comprises 16 residues. The ends were cut back, 0 bases at V and 6 bases at J, with 16 bases in the middle. Germline loops: CDR1 SGHTA, CDR2 FQGNSA. CDR3 DNA sequence: TGTGCCAGCAGCTTAGCGCGGGGGCAAGGCGGTGATACGCAGTATTTT. This sequence encodes CASSLARGQGGDTQYF.

This clonotype was counted ten times or more. The rearrangement uses TRBV18 and TRBJ1-5, with 9 bases lining up with TRBD1. V trimming: 6 bases; J trimming: 6 bases; junction bases outside the gene matches: 9. Looked up from germline, CDR1 is KGHSH and CDR2 is LQKENI. CDR3 length: 15 amino acids. The CDR3 nucleotides read TGTGCCAGCTCTAATTACCGGGACAGGGTTCAGCCCCAGCATTTT. This translates into CASSNYRDRVQPQHF.